The 3 T cell receptor beta chains below come from one sample, sequenced in a study of human T cells and chemical hapten exposure. TCRdb analysed the RACE reads with MiXCR anew, one entry per CDR3 protein. The sample records 100,000 or so distinct CDR3 sequences, approximately 10% being singletons. The time point was: patch test 1, 2 weeks after DPC sensitization. The treatment was: therapeutic diphenylcyclopropenone sensitization with weekly scalp DPC. The sequencing used whole blood, collected in connection with sensitization to the hapten diphenylcyclopropenone (DPC). The receptors derive from a middle-aged woman with alopecia areata. Some clones in this sample may be carry-over from other donors' samples.

The rearrangement uses TRBV12-3 or TRBV12-4 and TRBJ2-3, with 8 positions matching TRBD2. This CDR3 is built from 17 residues. The V segment lost 2 bases and the J segment 0 bases; nucleotides outside the gene matches: 7. The DNA of the CDR3 is TGTGCCAGCAGTTTAAGTGGACGCGGGAGGAGCACAGATACGCAGTATTTT. Translated: CASSLSGRGRSTDTQYF.

The gene calls are TRBV18 and TRBJ2-5; TRBD1 aligns across 7 bases. V was clipped by 3 bases and J by 2 bases; unmatched bases: 12. CDR1 is KGHSH, CDR2 LQKENI, per germline. The CDR3 runs to 17 residues. In DNA, the CDR3 is TGTGCCAGCTCACCCTACGGACAGGCTGGTACTCAAGAGACCCAGTACTTC. It is translated as CASSPYGQAGTQETQYF. Filled out from reference TRBV18 and TRBJ2-5, the complete variable domain reads NAGVMQNPRHLVRRRGQEARLRCSPMKGHSHVYWYRQLPEEGLKFMVYLQKENIIDESGMPKERFSAEFPKEGPSILRIQQVVRGDSAAYFCASSPYGQAGTQETQYFGPGTRLLVL.

This clonotype was seen repeatedly, ten times or more. The chain couples TRBV19 to TRBJ2-5, with 10 nucleotides matching TRBD1. The J segment lost 4 bases and the V segment lost 8 bases, leaving 10 bases of the junction unmatched. CDR1 and CDR2 (germline): LNHDA, SQIVND (reference sequence). The CDR3 loop spans 15 amino acids. The chain's CDR3 is CASCLRDRGRETQYF. CDR3 in DNA: TGTGCCAGTTGCCTCCGGGACAGGGGACGAGAGACCCAGTACTTC.